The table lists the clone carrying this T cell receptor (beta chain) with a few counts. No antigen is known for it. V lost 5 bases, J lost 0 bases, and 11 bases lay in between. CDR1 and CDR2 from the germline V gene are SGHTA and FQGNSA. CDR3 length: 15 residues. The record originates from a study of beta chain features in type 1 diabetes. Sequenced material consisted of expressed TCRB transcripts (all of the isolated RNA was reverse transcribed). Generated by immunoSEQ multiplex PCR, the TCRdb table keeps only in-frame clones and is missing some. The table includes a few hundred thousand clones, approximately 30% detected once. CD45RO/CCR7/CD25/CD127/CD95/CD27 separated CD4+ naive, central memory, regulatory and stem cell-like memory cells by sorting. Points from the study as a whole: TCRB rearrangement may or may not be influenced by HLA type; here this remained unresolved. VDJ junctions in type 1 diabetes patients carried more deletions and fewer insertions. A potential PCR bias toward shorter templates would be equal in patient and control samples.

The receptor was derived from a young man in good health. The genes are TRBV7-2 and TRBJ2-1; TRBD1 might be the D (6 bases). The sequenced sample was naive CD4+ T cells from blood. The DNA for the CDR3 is TGTGCCAGCAGCCTGGACAGCAGCTCCTACAATGAGCAGTTCTTC. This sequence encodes CASSLDSSSYNEQFF.